Listed here are 11 T cell receptor beta chains from one sample, sequenced in a study of monozygotic twins with inflammatory bowel disease. One entry per CDR3 protein, without DNA, is what TCRdb gives after re-calling the 5' RACE reads. The listing contains about 350,000 distinct CDR3 sequences. The source material was blood. The receptors derive from a human donor with ulcerative colitis or Crohn's disease, or a healthy co-twin of an affected twin (not recorded which).

The chain carries TRBV4-2 and TRBJ2-7; the TRBD2 assignment by TCRdb is unverifiable without DNA. Germline lookup yields CDR1 LGHNA and CDR2 YNFKEQ. The CDR3 is 17 residues long. The CDR3: CASSLLFGTPVSYEQYF.

This chain uses TRBV29-1 with TRBJ2-7. The germline CDR1 and CDR2 sequences are SQVTM and ANQGSEA. The CDR3 has 12 amino acids. The CDR3 spells CSATQDTYEQYF.

J is TRBJ2-1 and V is TRBV23-1; TCRdb outputs TRBD2, but without DNA this stays unchecked. TRBV23-1 carries the ORF label, with uncertain function. The CDR3 totals 14 residues. CDR3 amino acids: CAMGLAGVGDEQFF.

This chain joins TRBV5-1 and TRBJ1-2. Germline V gene lookup returns CDR1 SGHRS and CDR2 YFSETQ. The CDR3 runs 13 residues. This CDR3 reads CASSPEARYGYTF.

The gene calls are TRBV6-1 and TRBJ2-2; TCRdb returns TRBD1, unconfirmable since there is no DNA. The CDR3 spans 16 residues. Germline V gene data show CDR1 as MNHNS and CDR2 as SASEGT. The CDR3 loop reads CASSRRTGGDTGELFF.

The chain has TRBV5-4 and TRBJ2-7; the TCRdb D gene call, TRBD1, has no DNA to confirm it. Germline values: CDR1 SGHNT, CDR2 YYREEE (reference sequence). The CDR3 runs 15 residues. CDR3 protein: CASSLGEGWGKEQYF.

The rearrangement uses TRBV5-1 and TRBJ2-5; absent DNA, TCRdb's TRBD2 call cannot be checked. Germline CDR1 SGHRS, CDR2 YFSETQ. This CDR3 is 15 amino acids long. CDR3 in amino acids: CASSPGGTSEETQYF.

The chain uses TRBV6-1 and TRBJ2-2; as DNA is missing, the TRBD1 call by TCRdb cannot be tested. The length of the CDR3 is 14 residues. Germline V gene sequence: CDR1 MNHNS, CDR2 SASEGT. The CDR3 here is CASRGQGVGGELFF.

The gene calls are TRBV7-9 and TRBJ2-3; as DNA is missing, the TRBD2 call by TCRdb cannot be tested. The CDR3 totals 15 residues. Per germline, CDR1 SEHNR and CDR2 FQNEAQ (reference sequence). CDR3 loop: CASRLTRSGTDTQYF.

The chain carries TRBV7-9 and TRBJ2-2; TCRdb calls TRBD2, which cannot be checked without DNA. The CDR3 extends over 12 amino acids. Germline assignment: CDR1 SEHNR and CDR2 FQNEAQ (reference sequence). The CDR3 is CASAGGDGELFF.

The chain has TRBV20-1 and TRBJ2-1; the TCRdb D gene call, TRBD1, has no DNA to confirm it. Germline CDR1 and CDR2: DFQATT and SNEGSKA (reference sequence). The CDR3 has 12 residues. CDR3 region: CSALPGYNEQFF.